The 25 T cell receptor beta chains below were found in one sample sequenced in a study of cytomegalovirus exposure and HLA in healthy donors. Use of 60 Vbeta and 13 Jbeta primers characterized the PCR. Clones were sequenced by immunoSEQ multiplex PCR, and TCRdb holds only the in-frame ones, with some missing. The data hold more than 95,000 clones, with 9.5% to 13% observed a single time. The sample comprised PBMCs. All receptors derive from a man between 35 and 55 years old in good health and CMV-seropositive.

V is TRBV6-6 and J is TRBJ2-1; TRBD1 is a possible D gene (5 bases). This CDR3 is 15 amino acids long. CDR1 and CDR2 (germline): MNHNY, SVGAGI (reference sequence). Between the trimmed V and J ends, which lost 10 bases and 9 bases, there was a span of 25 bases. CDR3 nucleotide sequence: TGTGCCATCTCTAAAAGTCAGGGAAGGGCTAGTGAGCAGTTCTTC. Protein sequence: CAISKSQGRASEQFF.

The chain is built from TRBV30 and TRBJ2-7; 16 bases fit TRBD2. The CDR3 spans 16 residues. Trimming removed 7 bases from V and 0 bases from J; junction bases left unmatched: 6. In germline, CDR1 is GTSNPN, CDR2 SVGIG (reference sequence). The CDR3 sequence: CASGTSGRGSSYEQYF. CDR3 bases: TGTGCCTCGGGGACTAGCGGGAGGGGCAGCTCCTACGAGCAGTACTTC.

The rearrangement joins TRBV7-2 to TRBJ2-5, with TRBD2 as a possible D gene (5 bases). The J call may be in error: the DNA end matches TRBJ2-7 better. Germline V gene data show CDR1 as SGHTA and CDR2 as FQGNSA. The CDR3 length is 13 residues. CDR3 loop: CASSFLSDYEQYF. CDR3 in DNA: TGTGCCAGCAGCTTTCTTAGCGACTACGAGCAGTACTTC.

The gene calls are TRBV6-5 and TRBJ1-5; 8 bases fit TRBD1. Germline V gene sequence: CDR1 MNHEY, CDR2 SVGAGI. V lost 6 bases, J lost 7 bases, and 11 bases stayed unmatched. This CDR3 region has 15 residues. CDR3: CASRGGQGGPQPQHF. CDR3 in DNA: TGTGCCAGCAGGGGAGGACAGGGAGGTCCCCAGCCCCAGCATTTT.

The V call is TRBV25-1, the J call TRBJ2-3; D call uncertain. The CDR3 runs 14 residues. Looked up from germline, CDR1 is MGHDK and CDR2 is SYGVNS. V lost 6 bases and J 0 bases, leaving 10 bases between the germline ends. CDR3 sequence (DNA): TGTGCCAGCAGACTGACATCCAGCACAGATACGCAGTATTTT. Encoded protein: CASRLTSSTDTQYF.

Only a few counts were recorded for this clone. As DNA, the CDR3 is TGTGCCAGCAGTTTCATGCTCACAGGGGCTGTTACTGAAGCTTTCTTT. Residues: CASSFMLTGAVTEAFF. The chain recombines TRBV27 with TRBJ1-1, with 7 bases fitting TRBD1. The junction had 12 bases not matched to a gene; V was cut back by 3 bases and J by 5 bases. CDR1 is MNHEY, CDR2 SMNVEV, per germline (reference sequence). There are 16 residues in the CDR3.

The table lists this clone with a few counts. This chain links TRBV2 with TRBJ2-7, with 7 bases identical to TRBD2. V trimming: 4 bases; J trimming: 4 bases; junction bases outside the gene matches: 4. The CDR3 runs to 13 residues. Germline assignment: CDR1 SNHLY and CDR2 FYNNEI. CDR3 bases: TGTGCCAGCAGTGTTAGCGGGTCTTACGAGCAGTACTTC. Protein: CASSVSGSYEQYF.

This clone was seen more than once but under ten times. CDR3 in DNA: TGCAGCGAACGACTAGCAGAAGAGACCCAGTACTTC. Translating it yields CSERLAEETQYF. The chain uses TRBV29-1 and TRBJ2-5; 7 positions agree with TRBD2. Losses at the gene ends were 7 bases for V and 3 bases for J; bases not matched to a gene: 5. CDR3 size: 12 residues. The germline V gene encodes CDR1 SQVTM and CDR2 ANQGSEA.

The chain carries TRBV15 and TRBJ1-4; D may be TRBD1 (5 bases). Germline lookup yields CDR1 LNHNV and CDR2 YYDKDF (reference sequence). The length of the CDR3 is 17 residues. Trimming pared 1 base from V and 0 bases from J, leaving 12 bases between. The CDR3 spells CATSRVRGAATNEKLFF. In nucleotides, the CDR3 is TGTGCCACCAGCAGAGTTCGCGGGGCCGCAACTAATGAAAAACTGTTTTTT.

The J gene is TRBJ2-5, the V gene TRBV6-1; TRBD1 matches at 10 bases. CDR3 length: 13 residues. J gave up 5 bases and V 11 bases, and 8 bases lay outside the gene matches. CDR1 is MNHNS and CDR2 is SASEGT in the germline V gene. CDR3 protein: CAGRQGAVETQYF. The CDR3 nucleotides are TGTGCCGGAAGACAGGGGGCGGTTGAGACCCAGTACTTC.

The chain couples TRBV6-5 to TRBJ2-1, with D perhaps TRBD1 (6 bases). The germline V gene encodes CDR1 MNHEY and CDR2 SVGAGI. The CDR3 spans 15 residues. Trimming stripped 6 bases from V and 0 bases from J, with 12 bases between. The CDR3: CASRETGSSYNEQFF. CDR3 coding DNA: TGTGCCAGCAGAGAAACAGGGAGCTCCTACAATGAGCAGTTCTTC.

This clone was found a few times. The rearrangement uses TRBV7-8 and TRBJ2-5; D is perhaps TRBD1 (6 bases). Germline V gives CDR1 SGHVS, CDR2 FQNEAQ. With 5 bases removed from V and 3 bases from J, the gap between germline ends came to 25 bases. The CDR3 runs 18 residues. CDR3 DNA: TGTGCCAGCAGCCCCTACAGGGTGAAGCGGAAGAATGAAGAGACCCAGTACTTC. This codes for CASSPYRVKRKNEETQYF.

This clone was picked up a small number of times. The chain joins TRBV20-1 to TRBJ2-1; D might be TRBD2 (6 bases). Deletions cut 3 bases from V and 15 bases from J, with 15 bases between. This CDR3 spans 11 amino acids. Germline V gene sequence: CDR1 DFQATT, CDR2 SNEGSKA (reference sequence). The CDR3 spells CSARDYPQMFF. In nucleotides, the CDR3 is TGCAGTGCTAGGGACTACCCTCAAATGTTCTTC.

In nucleotides, the CDR3 is TGTGCCAGTAGTACACAGGGAAATGGTGGCTACACCTTC. Its protein is CASSTQGNGGYTF. This chain connects TRBV19 to TRBJ1-2, with D perhaps matching TRBD1 (6 bases). Trimming took 4 bases from V and 7 from J, leaving 13 bases between them. Germline V gene lookup returns CDR1 LNHDA and CDR2 SQIVND (reference sequence). CDR3 length equals 13 residues.

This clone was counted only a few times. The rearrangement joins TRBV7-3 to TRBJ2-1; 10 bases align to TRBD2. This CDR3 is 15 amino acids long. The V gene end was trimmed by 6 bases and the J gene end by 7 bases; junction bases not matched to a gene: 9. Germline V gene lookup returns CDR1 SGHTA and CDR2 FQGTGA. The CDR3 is CASRGTGTSVNEQFF. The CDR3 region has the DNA TGTGCCAGCAGGGGTACCGGGACTAGCGTAAATGAGCAGTTCTTC. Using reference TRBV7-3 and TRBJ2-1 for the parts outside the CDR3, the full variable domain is GAGVSQTPSNKVTEKGKYVELRCDPISGHTALYWYRQSLGQGPEFLIYFQGTGAADDSGLPNDRFFAVRPEGSVSTLKIQRTERGDSAVYLCASRGTGTSVNEQFFGPGTRLTVL.

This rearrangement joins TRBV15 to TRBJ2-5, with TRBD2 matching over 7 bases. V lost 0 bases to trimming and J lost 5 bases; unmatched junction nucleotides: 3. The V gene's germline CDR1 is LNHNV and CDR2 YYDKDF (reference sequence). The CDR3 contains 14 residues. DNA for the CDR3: TGTGCCACCAGCAGAGATCGAGCGGGGGAGACCCAGTACTTC. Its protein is CATSRDRAGETQYF.

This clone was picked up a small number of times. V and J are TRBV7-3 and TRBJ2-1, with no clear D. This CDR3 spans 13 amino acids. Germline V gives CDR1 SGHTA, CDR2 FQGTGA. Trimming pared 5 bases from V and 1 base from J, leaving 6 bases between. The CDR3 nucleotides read TGTGCCAGCAGCCCGGAGTCCTACAATGAGCAGTTCTTC. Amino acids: CASSPESYNEQFF.

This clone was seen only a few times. The DNA for the CDR3 is TGCGCCAGCAGCCAAGCGATGACTAGCTACAATGAGCAGTTCTTC. It yields the protein CASSQAMTSYNEQFF. The chain recombines TRBV4-1 with TRBJ2-1; tentatively, D is TRBD2 (6 bases). V dropped 1 base and J dropped 3 bases, with 10 bases sitting between them. CDR1 MGHRA and CDR2 YSYEKL come from the germline V gene. The CDR3 is 15 residues long.

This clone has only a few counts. The CDR3, as DNA: TGCAGCGTCGCCGAGACAGGGTTGGCCGAGCAGTACTTC. Translating it yields CSVAETGLAEQYF. V usage is TRBV29-1 and J usage is TRBJ2-7; TRBD1 aligns across 7 bases. J gave up 6 bases and V 6 bases, and 11 bases lay outside the gene matches. Per germline, CDR1 SQVTM and CDR2 ANQGSEA. This CDR3 contains 13 residues.

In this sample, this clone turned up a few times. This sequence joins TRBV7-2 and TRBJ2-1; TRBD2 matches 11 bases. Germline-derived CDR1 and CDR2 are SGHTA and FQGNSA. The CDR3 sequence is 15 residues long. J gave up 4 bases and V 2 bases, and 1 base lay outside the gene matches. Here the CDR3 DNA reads TGTGCCAGCAGCTTACGGACTAGCGGGTACAATGAGCAGTTCTTC. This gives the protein CASSLRTSGYNEQFF.

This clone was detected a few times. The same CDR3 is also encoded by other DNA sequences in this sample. This CDR3 reads CASSLVSGSGETQYF. DNA for the CDR3: TGCGCCAGCAGCTTGGTGTCAGGGTCCGGGGAGACCCAGTACTTC. The chain links TRBV5-1 to TRBJ2-5; the D gene is possibly TRBD1 (5 bases). The CDR3 extends over 15 amino acids. Germline CDR1 is SGHRS and CDR2 is YFSETQ. V lost 0 bases and J 5 bases, leaving 14 bases between the germline ends.

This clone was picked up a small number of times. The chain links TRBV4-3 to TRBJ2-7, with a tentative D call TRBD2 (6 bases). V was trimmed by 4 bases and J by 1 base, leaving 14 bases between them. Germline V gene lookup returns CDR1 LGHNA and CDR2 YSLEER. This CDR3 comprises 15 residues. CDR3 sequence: CASSLVASVSYEQYF. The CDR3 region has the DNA TGCGCCAGCAGCCTCGTAGCTAGCGTTTCCTACGAGCAGTACTTC.

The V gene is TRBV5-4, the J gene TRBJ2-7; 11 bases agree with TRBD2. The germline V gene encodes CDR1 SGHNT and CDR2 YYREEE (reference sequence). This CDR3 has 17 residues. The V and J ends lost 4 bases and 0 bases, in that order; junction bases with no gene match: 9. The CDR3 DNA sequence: TGTGCCAGCAGCCCCGGGACTAGCGGACCTGGCTCCTACGAGCAGTACTTC. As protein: CASSPGTSGPGSYEQYF.

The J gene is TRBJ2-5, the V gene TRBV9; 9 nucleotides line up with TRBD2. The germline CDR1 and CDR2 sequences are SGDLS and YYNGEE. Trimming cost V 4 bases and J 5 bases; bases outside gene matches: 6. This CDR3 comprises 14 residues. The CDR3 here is CASSKGLAIETQYF. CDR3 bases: TGTGCCAGCAGCAAGGGACTAGCAATCGAGACCCAGTACTTC. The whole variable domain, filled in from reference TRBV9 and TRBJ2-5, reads DSGVTQTPKHLITATGQRVTLRCSPRSGDLSVYWYQQSLDQGLQFLIQYYNGEERAKGNILERFSAQQFPDLHSELNLSSLELGDSALYFCASSKGLAIETQYFGPGTRLLVL.

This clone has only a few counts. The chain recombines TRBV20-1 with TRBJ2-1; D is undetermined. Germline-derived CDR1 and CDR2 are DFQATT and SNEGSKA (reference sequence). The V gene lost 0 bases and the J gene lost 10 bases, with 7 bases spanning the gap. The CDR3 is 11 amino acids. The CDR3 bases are TGCAGTGCTAGAGATAAGCTCGAGCAGTTCTTC. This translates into CSARDKLEQFF.